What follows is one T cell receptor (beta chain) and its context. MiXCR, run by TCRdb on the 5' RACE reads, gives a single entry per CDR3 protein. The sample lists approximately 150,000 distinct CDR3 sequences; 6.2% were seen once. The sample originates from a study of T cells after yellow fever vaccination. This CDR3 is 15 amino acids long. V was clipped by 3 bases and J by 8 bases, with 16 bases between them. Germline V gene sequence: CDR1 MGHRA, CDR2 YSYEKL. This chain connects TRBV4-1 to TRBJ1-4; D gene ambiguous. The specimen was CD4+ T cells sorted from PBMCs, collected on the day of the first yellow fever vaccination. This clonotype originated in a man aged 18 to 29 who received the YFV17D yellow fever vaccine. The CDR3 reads CASSHPLKGEEKLFF. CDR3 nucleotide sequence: TGCGCCAGCAGCCATCCATTAAAAGGAGAGGAAAAACTGTTTTTT.